Below, 21 T cell receptor beta chains from the same sample are listed, as sequenced in a study of blood T cell repertoires in COVID-19. Method: immunoSEQ multiplex PCR; TCRdb's copy keeps in-frame clones and lacks some. This repertoire shows about 150,000 clones, 80% to 90% found once; its top ten account for about 7%. Input material: peripheral blood. These receptors were collected from a woman in her forties or fifties in a cohort sampled during active or convalescent COVID-19.

V is TRBV14 and J is TRBJ2-7; D may be TRBD1 (6 bases). The CDR3 extends over 14 amino acids. V lost 2 bases to trimming and J lost 1 base, with 9 bases between them. Germline V gives CDR1 SGHDN, CDR2 FVKESK. The CDR3: CASSQNTGSYEQYF. DNA of the CDR3: TGTGCCAGCAGCCAAAATACAGGGTCCTACGAGCAGTACTTC.

This clone showed up just a few times. This chain links TRBV7-2 with TRBJ1-2; TRBD1 matches 8 bases. Germline trimming cut 2 bases from V and 1 base from J; bases unmatched to any gene: 3. Looked up from germline, CDR1 is SGHTA and CDR2 is FQGNSA. The CDR3 has 15 residues. CDR3: CASSLRDRSNYGYTF. The CDR3 DNA sequence: TGTGCCAGCAGCTTAAGGGACAGGAGTAACTATGGCTACACCTTC.

CDR3 in amino acids: CASSTGEGRNTIYF. CDR3 nucleotide sequence: TGTGCCAGTAGTACAGGGGAGGGGAGAAACACCATATATTTT. The V and J genes are TRBV19 and TRBJ1-3; D perhaps matches TRBD1 (6 bases). Trimming removed 4 bases from V and 5 bases from J, with 12 bases in between. This CDR3 contains 14 residues. Germline CDR1 is LNHDA and CDR2 is SQIVND (reference sequence).

The J gene is TRBJ2-4, the V gene TRBV29-1, with a weak D call TRBD1 (6 bases). CDR3 length: 19 residues. Germline lookup yields CDR1 SQVTM and CDR2 ANQGSEA. V was pared by 4 bases and J by 3 bases, with 28 bases between. This CDR3 is CSVGGEAGAFGLGKNIQYF. The CDR3 DNA reads as TGCAGCGTTGGCGGTGAGGCAGGGGCGTTTGGTTTGGGCAAAAACATTCAGTACTTC.

The CDR3 is CASSTTRDYEQYF. Here the CDR3 DNA reads TGTGCCAGCAGTACCACTAGGGACTACGAGCAGTACTTC. The chain employs TRBV6-5 and TRBJ2-7; TRBD2 might be the D (5 bases). The germline V gene encodes CDR1 MNHEY and CDR2 SVGAGI. The V end lost 5 bases, the J end lost 3 bases, and 11 bases lay between the germline ends. CDR3 length: 13 amino acids.

This chain connects TRBV10-1 to TRBJ2-6, with a weak D call TRBD1 (5 bases). The CDR3 length is 16 residues. V was pared by 3 bases and J by 2 bases, with 11 bases between. Germline lookup yields CDR1 WNHNN and CDR2 SYGVQD (reference sequence). The CDR3 DNA sequence: TGCGCCAGCAGTGACCAGGGCCACCCTGGGGCCAACGTCCTGACTTTC. Amino acid sequence: CASSDQGHPGANVLTF.

This clone has only one observation. The J gene is TRBJ2-7, the V gene TRBV6-5; no definite D call. CDR3 size: 12 residues. Trimming removed 5 bases from V and 6 bases from J, with 11 bases in between. CDR1 MNHEY and CDR2 SVGAGI come from the germline V gene. The CDR3 loop is CASSLSTGEQYF. The CDR3 DNA sequence: TGTGCCAGCAGTCTCTCGACGGGCGAGCAGTACTTC.

V gene TRBV9 combines with J gene TRBJ2-2; D perhaps matches TRBD1 (6 bases). V shed 1 base and J shed 1 base, with 11 bases lying between them. The CDR3 has 16 residues. Germline V gene sequence: CDR1 SGDLS, CDR2 YYNGEE. CDR3 protein: CASSVYGTMNTGELFF. The CDR3 DNA is TGTGCCAGCAGCGTATATGGGACAATGAACACCGGGGAGCTGTTTTTT.

The chain links TRBV9 to TRBJ1-1; D unresolved. CDR3 length equals 14 residues. Germline V gene sequence: CDR1 SGDLS, CDR2 YYNGEE. Deletions cut 3 bases from V and 0 bases from J, with 9 bases between. This CDR3 reads CASSAQVLNTEAFF. The CDR3 DNA is TGTGCCAGCAGCGCCCAGGTCCTGAACACTGAAGCTTTCTTT.

The chain combines TRBV11-2 with TRBJ2-7; weak D call: TRBD2 (6 bases). This CDR3 spans 13 amino acids. Trimming cost V 3 bases and J 3 bases, with 9 bases left between them. CDR1 SGHAT and CDR2 FQNNGV come from the germline V gene. CDR3 DNA sequence: TGTGCCAGCAGCTTCGGGGGAAGCTACGAGCAGTACTTC. Protein: CASSFGGSYEQYF.

The V and J genes are TRBV3-1 (or the pseudogene TRBV3-2) and TRBJ1-5; maybe TRBD1 (6 bases). This CDR3 spans 15 amino acids. Trimming shortened V by 4 bases and J by 4 bases, and 14 bases separated the two germline ends. Germline V gene data show CDR1 as LGHDT and CDR2 as YNNKEL (reference sequence). The DNA for the CDR3 is TGTGCCAGCAGCCTTAGGGGGGGGCAAAATCAGCCCCAGCATTTT. It codes for CASSLRGGQNQPQHF.

V gene TRBV5-1 combines with J gene TRBJ2-5, with 7 positions matching TRBD1. Per germline, CDR1 SGHRS and CDR2 YFSETQ. The J segment lost 1 base and the V segment lost 4 bases, leaving 4 bases of the junction unmatched. This CDR3 spans 14 amino acids. The CDR3 DNA sequence: TGCGCCAGCAGCCCGGGGACAGCCCAAGAGACCCAGTACTTC. Its protein is CASSPGTAQETQYF.

The chain combines TRBV4-3 with TRBJ1-5, with 7 bases that match TRBD1. The CDR3 totals 15 residues. The germline CDR1 and CDR2 sequences are LGHNA and YSLEER. The trim removed 0 bases at V and 2 bases at J, leaving 1 base unmatched. The CDR3 coding sequence is TGCGCCAGCAGCCAAGACGGACAGGGCAATCAGCCCCAGCATTTT. Its protein product is CASSQDGQGNQPQHF.

The chain has TRBV5-4 and TRBJ2-2; possibly TRBD1 for D (6 bases). Between the trimmed V and J ends, which lost 0 bases and 7 bases, there was a span of 16 bases. The CDR3 is 16 residues long. Germline lookup yields CDR1 SGHNT and CDR2 YYREEE (reference sequence). The CDR3 is CASSLGSPGHFGELFF. The CDR3 region has the DNA TGTGCCAGCAGCTTGGGTTCACCGGGACACTTCGGGGAGCTGTTTTTT.

This chain uses TRBV7-2 with TRBJ1-1; D unresolved. Trimming cost V 1 base and J 4 bases, with 10 bases left between them. Germline assignment: CDR1 SGHTA and CDR2 FQGNSA. CDR3 length: 14 residues. This CDR3 is CASSLVPGFTEAFF. In DNA form, the CDR3 reads TGTGCCAGCAGCTTAGTTCCGGGATTCACTGAAGCTTTCTTT.

The chain joins TRBV3-1 (or the pseudogene TRBV3-2) to TRBJ2-3; 10 bases agree with TRBD2. The V and J ends lost 2 bases and 6 bases, in that order; junction bases with no gene match: 14. This CDR3 spans 18 amino acids. Germline V lookup: CDR1 LGHDT, CDR2 YNNKEL (reference sequence). The chain's CDR3 is CASSQRRQRGGVGDTQYF. CDR3 sequence (DNA): TGTGCCAGCAGCCAACGGAGGCAGCGGGGGGGCGTAGGGGATACGCAGTATTTT.

The chain uses TRBV25-1 and TRBJ1-2, with TRBD1 matching 11 bases. Trimming at V came to 2 bases and at J to 5 bases, leaving 7 bases not matched to a gene. Germline values: CDR1 MGHDK, CDR2 SYGVNS. CDR3 length equals 16 residues. The CDR3 region has the DNA TGTGCCAGCAGTGAACCTGGGACAGGGGGAAAGTATGGCTACACCTTC. This encodes CASSEPGTGGKYGYTF.

The V gene is TRBV18, the J gene TRBJ1-4, with D maybe TRBD1 (5 bases). CDR3 length equals 15 residues. Germline CDR1 KGHSH, CDR2 LQKENI. Trimming removed 5 bases from V and 0 bases from J, with 10 bases in between. CDR3 in DNA: TGTGCCAGCTCAAGAACGGGGGCAACTAATGAAAAACTGTTTTTT. Amino acid sequence: CASSRTGATNEKLFF.

The V call is TRBV6-2 or TRBV6-3, the J call TRBJ1-5; D is unresolved. In germline, CDR1 is MNHEY, CDR2 SVGEGT. The CDR3 spans 15 residues. V gave up 4 bases and J gave up 2 bases, with 12 bases separating them. The CDR3, as DNA: TGTGCCAGCAGTTCGGGAACCCGGGGCAATCAGCCCCAGCATTTT. Translation: CASSSGTRGNQPQHF.

This clone was recorded a few times. V is TRBV30 and J is TRBJ1-1, with 7 positions matching TRBD1. With V trimmed by 0 bases and J by 5 bases, 6 bases remained unmatched. The V gene's germline CDR1 is GTSNPN and CDR2 SVGIG (reference sequence). The CDR3 has 14 amino acids. CDR3 amino acids: CAWSVTGRGTEAFF. The CDR3 coding sequence is TGTGCCTGGAGTGTAACAGGCAGGGGGACTGAAGCTTTCTTT.

V is TRBV5-1 and J is TRBJ1-4, with TRBD1 as a possible D gene (5 bases). The germline V gene has CDR1 SGHRS and CDR2 YFSETQ. V was shortened by 0 bases and J by 4 bases, with 13 bases between the two germline ends. There are 16 residues in the CDR3. The DNA of the CDR3 is TGCGCCAGCAGCTTGGAACAGGTTGGGGTTAATGAAAAACTGTTTTTT. Translating gives CASSLEQVGVNEKLFF.